This T cell receptor beta chain was profiled in a study of cytomegalovirus exposure and HLA in healthy donors. Background on the study: The roughly 120 million unique TCR beta sequences, from some 170 million T cells, were found by an earlier analysis.

The V gene's germline CDR1 is SNHLY and CDR2 FYNNEI. Trimming cost V 6 bases and J 5 bases, with 14 bases left between them. The length of the CDR3 is 14 residues. In the PCR, 60 Vbeta and 13 Jbeta primers were used. TCRdb keeps only in-frame clones here, not all; method: immunoSEQ multiplex PCR. The sample has about 150,000 clones, 60% to 80% seen once. Input material: PBMCs. The chain has TRBV2 and TRBJ1-5; no reliable D call. The receptor was derived from a man under 40 in good health and CMV-seropositive. The CDR3 reads CASRWAPLDQPQHF. CDR3 bases: TGTGCCAGCAGGTGGGCCCCTTTGGATCAGCCCCAGCATTTT.